The clone carrying this T cell receptor beta chain has a handful of counts. Its specificity is not known. Sequencing targeted expressed TCRB transcripts, as all isolated RNA had been reverse transcribed. This table comes from immunoSEQ multiplex PCR, and its TCRdb copy is limited to in-frame clones, with some not included. Of about 230,000 clones in the sample, 9% to 10% were seen once. This specimen comes from a study of beta chain features in type 1 diabetes. About the research overall: The patient and healthy donor groups were comparable for age, gender and cell yields. Overall study results and limits: HLA effects on TCRB rearrangement stayed unresolved here.

The authors took one heparinised blood draw, averaging roughly 100 mL, from each donor. The ends were cut back, 2 bases at V and 7 bases at J, with 13 bases in the middle. CDR3 length equals 14 residues. Germline CDR1 and CDR2: SGHRS and YFSETQ. The specimen was naive CD4+ T cells from blood. This sequence joins TRBV5-1 and TRBJ2-4, with D perhaps TRBD2 (6 bases). The clonotype originates from a young woman in good health. The CDR3 is CASSFGTGANIQYF. The CDR3 DNA sequence: TGCGCCAGCAGCTTCGGGACGGGAGCCAACATTCAGTACTTC.